Below are 5 T cell receptor beta chains sequenced from a single sample in a study of blood T cell repertoires in COVID-19. Sequencing was performed with immunoSEQ multiplex PCR; in TCRdb, only in-frame clones are kept and a portion is missing. The profile covers 200,000 to 300,000 clones, with approximately 80% appearing a single time and about 1.9% taken by the ten largest. The sequenced sample was peripheral blood. Every receptor here comes from a woman older than 75 with acute or convalescent COVID-19.

The gene calls are TRBV3-1 (or the pseudogene TRBV3-2) and TRBJ2-1, with TRBD1 as a possible D gene (5 bases). CDR3 size: 14 residues. Trimming stripped 3 bases from V and 6 bases from J, with 12 bases between. Germline V lookup: CDR1 LGHDT, CDR2 YNNKEL (reference sequence). CDR3 sequence reads: CASSQEGVRNEQFF. In DNA, the CDR3 is TGTGCCAGCAGCCAGGAAGGGGTACGCAATGAGCAGTTCTTC.

This clone showed up just once. The gene calls are TRBV7-3 and TRBJ1-2, with D tentatively TRBD1 (5 bases). This CDR3 has 17 residues. V was shortened by 0 bases and J by 2 bases, with 16 bases between the two germline ends. Germline V gives CDR1 SGHTA, CDR2 FQGTGA. CDR3 coding DNA: TGTGCCAGCAGCTTAACTGGGGGATCGGGGGACAACTATGGCTACACCTTC. Translated, it gives CASSLTGGSGDNYGYTF.

This sequence joins TRBV9 and TRBJ2-1, with 9 bases identical to TRBD2. V was pared by 0 bases and J by 8 bases, with 9 bases of the junction left unmatched. Germline CDR1 reads SGDLS; CDR2 reads YYNGEE. This CDR3 has 16 residues. CDR3 sequence: CASSVVLAGGRDEQFF. The CDR3 DNA sequence: TGTGCCAGCAGCGTAGTGCTTGCGGGGGGGCGTGATGAGCAGTTCTTC.

The rearrangement links TRBV7-9 to TRBJ1-1; D might be TRBD1 (5 bases). This CDR3 comprises 14 residues. The V gene's germline CDR1 is SEHNR and CDR2 FQNEAQ (reference sequence). V lost 0 bases, J lost 5 bases, and 10 bases lay in between. The CDR3 reads CASSLASGKTEAFF. Here the CDR3 DNA reads TGTGCCAGCAGCTTAGCGTCAGGGAAAACTGAAGCTTTCTTT.

This chain uses TRBV24-1 with TRBJ2-2, with TRBD2 identical over 7 bases. After removal of 9 bases from V and 6 bases from J, the junction contained 6 bases not matched to a gene. CDR1 and CDR2 from the germline V gene are KGHDR and SFDVKD. The CDR3 extends over 13 amino acids. The CDR3 nucleotides read TGTGCCACCGGAGGACTAGTCGCCGGGGAGCTGTTTTTT. It encodes CATGGLVAGELFF.